The 16 T cell receptor beta chains presented below share a single source sample, sequenced in a study of beta chain features in type 1 diabetes. Their antigens are not known. Expressed TCRB transcripts were sequenced because the isolated RNA had all been reverse transcribed beforehand. The repertoire was sequenced with immunoSEQ multiplex PCR; TCRdb's copy has only in-frame clones and lacks some. The repertoire holds around 250,000 clones, with 14% as singletons. Study findings and constraints: When Type 1 diabetes patients were examined, their TCRB CDR3s proved moderately but significantly shorter in all four CD4+ subsets.

The sample comprised naive CD4+ T cells from blood. Every receptor here comes from a man aged 30-40 years with type 1 diabetes.

J is TRBJ2-5 and V is TRBV9, with D tentatively TRBD2 (6 bases). The CDR3 sequence is 15 residues long. Looked up from germline, CDR1 is SGDLS and CDR2 is YYNGEE. V was cut by 2 bases and J by 4 bases, with 15 bases left in between. CDR3: CASSVSGVGGETQYF. The CDR3 region has the DNA TGTGCCAGCAGCGTCTCGGGGGTAGGCGGAGAGACCCAGTACTTC. The whole variable domain, filled in from reference TRBV9 and TRBJ2-5, reads DSGVTQTPKHLITATGQRVTLRCSPRSGDLSVYWYQQSLDQGLQFLIQYYNGEERAKGNILERFSAQQFPDLHSELNLSSLELGDSALYFCASSVSGVGGETQYFGPGTRLLVL.

The chain joins TRBV6-5 to TRBJ1-2; 8 nucleotides match TRBD1. The CDR3 totals 15 residues. Germline V gives CDR1 MNHEY, CDR2 SVGAGI. With 3 bases clipped from V and 4 bases from J, the junction kept 7 bases outside the gene matches. The chain's CDR3 is CASSYSAGGGYGYTF. The CDR3 nucleotides read TGTGCCAGCAGTTATTCGGCAGGGGGCGGCTATGGCTACACCTTC.

This clone was seen a few times. V and J are TRBV29-1 and TRBJ2-1, with 9 bases aligning to TRBD1. Germline lookup yields CDR1 SQVTM and CDR2 ANQGSEA. The length of the CDR3 is 12 residues. V dropped 6 bases and J dropped 8; count of bases not matched to a gene: 5. Written as DNA, the CDR3 is TGCAGCGTCCAACGGACAGGGGATGAGCAGTTCTTC. It specifies CSVQRTGDEQFF.

This clone occurred a few times. The chain's CDR3 is CASSQGTSGLYEQYF. The CDR3 DNA reads as TGTGCCAGCAGCCAAGGGACTAGCGGCCTCTACGAGCAGTACTTC. The chain employs TRBV4-2 and TRBJ2-7; 10 nucleotides line up with TRBD2. V lost 1 base to trimming and J lost 3 bases; unmatched junction nucleotides: 3. From germline, CDR1 is LGHNA and CDR2 YNFKEQ. The CDR3 is made up of 15 amino acids.

This clone has more than one count but fewer than ten. The rearrangement uses TRBV18 and TRBJ2-5; 11 bases align to TRBD2. This CDR3 is 15 amino acids long. With 6 bases clipped from V and 4 bases from J, the junction kept 7 bases outside the gene matches. Germline values: CDR1 KGHSH, CDR2 LQKENI. As DNA, the CDR3 is TGTGCCAGCTCCAAAGGGGGGACTAGCGGAGAGACCCAGTACTTC. As protein: CASSKGGTSGETQYF.

DNA for the CDR3: TGTGCAGCGGGGGATGAGACAGATACGCAGTATTTT. This gives the protein CAAGDETDTQYF. The chain employs TRBV18 and TRBJ2-3, with TRBD2 identical over 8 bases. Germline V lookup: CDR1 KGHSH, CDR2 LQKENI. The CDR3 contains 12 residues.

The chain joins TRBV4-1 to TRBJ1-5; weak D call: TRBD1 (5 bases). There are 17 residues in the CDR3. Trimming removed 1 base from V and 4 bases from J, with 17 bases in between. Germline-derived CDR1 and CDR2 are MGHRA and YSYEKL. CDR3 in amino acids: CASSQVKGYGGNQPQHF. Written as DNA, the CDR3 is TGCGCCAGCAGCCAAGTAAAAGGTTACGGGGGTAATCAGCCCCAGCATTTT.

This sequence joins TRBV29-1 and TRBJ1-1; 7 bases are a match to TRBD1. Germline CDR1 is SQVTM and CDR2 is ANQGSEA. The length of the CDR3 is 13 residues. Trimming removed 7 bases from V and 1 base from J; junction bases left unmatched: 6. In nucleotides, the CDR3 is TGCAGCGCCTCAGGACAGGAGAACACTGAAGCTTTCTTT. Translating gives CSASGQENTEAFF.

This clone was seen more than once but under ten times. The rearrangement joins TRBV4-1 to TRBJ2-7; 9 bases line up with TRBD1. The CDR3 runs to 15 residues. With 7 bases clipped from V and 7 bases from J, the junction kept 14 bases outside the gene matches. Germline CDR1 and CDR2: MGHRA and YSYEKL. CDR3 protein: CASTTEGQGRGEQYF. CDR3 in DNA: TGCGCCAGCACCACGGAGGGACAGGGACGTGGAGAGCAGTACTTC.

This clone was detected a few times. The gene calls are TRBV5-1 and TRBJ1-6, with D tentatively TRBD1 (6 bases). Germline CDR1 reads SGHRS; CDR2 reads YFSETQ. CDR3 size: 14 residues. The V gene lost 4 bases and the J gene lost 10 bases, with 15 bases spanning the gap. This CDR3 is CASSETGSGSPLHF. For the CDR3, the DNA is TGCGCCAGCAGCGAGACAGGTTCGGGGTCACCCCTCCACTTT.

The V gene is TRBV5-1, the J gene TRBJ2-3; 7 bases line up with TRBD2. Germline CDR1 is SGHRS and CDR2 is YFSETQ. Trimming removed 0 bases from V and 3 bases from J; junction bases left unmatched: 7. This CDR3 contains 16 residues. The CDR3 protein is CASSLVAGGRTDTQYF. The CDR3 DNA reads TGCGCCAGCAGCTTGGTCGCCGGGGGGAGGACAGATACGCAGTATTTT.

The CDR3 bases are TGTGCCAGCAGCCTCGTTGGAGGCTATGGCTACACCTTC. This gives the protein CASSLVGGYGYTF. The V and J genes are TRBV28 and TRBJ1-2, with unresolved D. This CDR3 is 13 amino acids long. Trimming pared 6 bases from V and 4 bases from J, leaving 12 bases between. The germline V gene has CDR1 MDHEN and CDR2 SYDVKM.

V is TRBV11-2 and J is TRBJ2-4; 9 bases line up with TRBD2. This CDR3 region has 17 residues. CDR1 and CDR2 from the germline V gene are SGHAT and FQNNGV. The junction had 10 bases not matched to a gene; V was cut back by 1 base and J by 6 bases. Here the CDR3 DNA reads TGTGCCAGCAGCTTAGTCCCAGCGGGGGGCCGGGGAAACATTCAGTACTTC. Protein: CASSLVPAGGRGNIQYF.

The CDR3 sequence: CASSRGEAAPPEQYF. The CDR3 coding sequence is TGCGCCAGCAGCCGAGGGGAGGCGGCCCCGCCCGAGCAGTACTTC. This sequence joins TRBV4-1 and TRBJ2-7; TRBD2 is a possible D gene (6 bases). CDR3 length equals 15 residues. Germline V gives CDR1 MGHRA, CDR2 YSYEKL. V gave up 4 bases and J gave up 6 bases, with 19 bases separating them.

The J gene is TRBJ1-3, the V gene TRBV7-9; TRBD1 might be the D (5 bases). The germline V gene encodes CDR1 SEHNR and CDR2 FQNEAQ (reference sequence). CDR3 length equals 14 residues. V shed 3 bases and J shed 3 bases, with 9 bases lying between them. In nucleotides, the CDR3 is TGTGCCAGCAGCTTTCAGGGTCTTGGAAACACCATATATTTT. This translates into CASSFQGLGNTIYF.

V usage is TRBV7-2 and J usage is TRBJ2-1, with 11 bases matching TRBD2. Germline V gene sequence: CDR1 SGHTA, CDR2 FQGNSA. The CDR3 length is 16 residues. The V gene end was trimmed by 5 bases and the J gene end by 8 bases; junction bases not matched to a gene: 11. This chain's CDR3 is CASSPRSGRARDEQFF. In DNA, the CDR3 is TGTGCCAGCAGCCCTCGTAGCGGGAGGGCCCGGGATGAGCAGTTCTTC.